This T cell receptor beta chain was found in a study of cytomegalovirus exposure and HLA in healthy donors. Use of 60 Vbeta and 13 Jbeta primers characterized the PCR. Measured with immunoSEQ multiplex PCR; TCRdb has only the in-frame clones, and not every one. This table has 150,000 to 200,000 clones, approximately 80% appearing once. This CDR3 spans 14 amino acids. V lost 4 bases and J 7 bases, leaving 11 bases between the germline ends. The germline gives CDR1 MRHNA, CDR2 SNTAGT. This clone was seen a handful of times. This sequence originates from a woman under 30 in good health and CMV-seronegative. V is TRBV6-4 and J is TRBJ1-6; D not resolved. Sequenced: PBMCs. The CDR3 DNA follows: TGTGCCAGCAGTGCACAACCACTAAATTCACCCCTCCACTTT. It codes for CASSAQPLNSPLHF.